This T cell receptor (beta chain) was retrieved from a study of cytomegalovirus exposure and HLA in healthy donors (dated by TCRdb to 2017 to 2019). Regarding the study in general: An earlier analysis of under 600 of the donors reported about 290 Gb of sequence data and about 100 million unique TCR beta sequences from about 179 million T cells. Across 300 to 500 genotyped donors of the cohort, an average of roughly 200,000 unique TCR beta nucleotide sequences per donor were sequenced, and 15% to 20% of those sequences were non-productive. Along with the roughly 670-subject first cohort, a separate validation cohort of approximately 110 different subjects was used. The number of typed donors differed by locus: 629-630 for A, B, C, DRB1 and DQB1; 500 to 550 for DQA1; around 580 for DPA1; and approximately 450 for DPB1. The study aimed to test whether signatures of past pathogen exposure could be identified by cataloging public T cell receptors. Class I and class II HLA loci were covered by the typing at four-digit resolution. In an earlier analysis of 500 to 650 of the donors, high-throughput TCR beta sequencing was used to judge whether each TCR beta V gene segment behaved as functional or pseudogenic. The study profiled the T cell repertoires of around 700 subjects by immunosequencing and related them to cytomegalovirus serostatus. Every repertoire in the discovery cohort had been generated on one and the same sequencing platform. The genetic ancestry cluster associated with self-reported Caucasian donors included over 65% of the roughly 390 genotyped donors. The study combined high-throughput TCR immunosequencing, statistical association of individual TCRs with disease status, and machine learning to predict cytomegalovirus infection status. In a later analysis, previously published TCR beta repertoires from 666 donors were re-analyzed and high-resolution HLA genotyping was added so that TCR occurrence patterns could be studied. Donor age, sex, ethnicity and CMV serostatus were compiled alongside the repertoire data. In the later analysis, no new phenotypic data were used to find candidate immune exposures; instead, reliance was placed on TCR beta sequences and their occurrence across donors. About 300 gigabases of sequencing data and 80 million or so unique TCR sequences were included in an early release covering over 600 HLA-typed donors. A later genetic analysis took genome-wide SNP genotypes for about 55% of the 666 donors and used that subset as a discovery cohort. Roughly five DR-DQ haplotypes were handled as single units for association and clustering, since linkage in the cohort was strong.

The cohort was made up of approximately 670 healthy bone marrow donors. At the time of sampling, all cohort members were nominally healthy, though unrecorded immune exposures were likely present. The donor tested CMV seronegative and was one of the 352 seronegative cohort members. Each donor provided a peripheral blood sample, and peripheral blood mononuclear cells were used for TCR beta sequencing. Genomic DNA was extracted from the blood cell samples with the Qiagen DNeasy Blood Extraction Kit. Study-wide conclusions, independent of this receptor: In vitro tests confirmed that a few of the cytomegalovirus-associated TCR beta chains recognize cytomegalovirus antigens. This cohort had only TCR beta chains sequenced, and the lack of alpha or paired-chain data limited which features could be detected. A later analysis found that HLA-associated TCR beta chains were more clonally expanded and had lower generation probabilities than equally common non-associated chains. Because HLA typing was missing for some donors at each locus, association tests included only the typed subset. Immune exposure information for the cohort was limited to CMV serostatus. The classifier was reported to diagnose cytomegalovirus status with high specificity and sensitivity in both the original cohort and the validation cohort. In a later analysis, most CMV-associated TCR beta chains were found to appear HLA-restricted, with HLA associations seemingly driven largely by CMV exposure. A further reported finding was that TCR beta sequences accurately predicted the HLA-A and HLA-B alleles for most subjects in the first cohort. According to the authors, the approach could potentially be generalized to other disease states and immunological phenotypes. The sequencing pipeline was judged likely to have produced a cluster of highly shared sequence variants as a technical artifact. According to a later analysis, TCR association rates differed among HLA loci, with DRB1 alleles showing the most associated TCRs and HLA-C alleles showing the fewest. In a later genetic analysis, a missense DCLRE1C variant was associated with V-gene and J-gene trimming of TCR beta chains, and the association was replicated in an independent cohort. A later genetic analysis reported fewer N-insertions in productive TCRs among donors in an Asian-associated ancestry cluster than the approximately 700-donor mean. In an earlier analysis of approximately 590 of the donors, most TCR beta V segments appeared in productive rearrangements about 90% or about 30% of the time, broadly matching IMGT annotations. Some IMGT-functional V segments, including TRBV6-2 and TRBV6-3, could not be distinguished by the 87-base-pair reads and were therefore excluded. A later analysis associated 16,951 TCR beta sequences with specific HLA alleles at a false discovery rate of 0.05. Linkage disequilibrium might explain the correlated functional status among segregating V segments, but an unknown experimental factor could not be ruled out. The earlier analysis of about 600 of the donors excluded 15 to 20 rarely observed V segments, including chromosome 9 orphons, because counts were too low. Presence/absence analyses assumed roughly uniform sequencing depth across donors, an assumption that may not hold. Several of the top co-occurrence clusters appeared to be linked to parvovirus B19, influenza, CMV and Epstein-Barr virus, according to a later analysis. Most TCR sequences were seen in very few donors, while some public TCRs were found in many individuals. A total of about 180 TCR beta chains were listed by the study as associated with cytomegalovirus. When HLA alleles, especially DR and DQ, strongly co-occurred, TCR associations were difficult to assign to individual alleles.

The library was built by means of the immunoSEQ multiplex PCR assay. The multiplex PCR relied on a mix of 60 forward primers for TCR Vbeta segments and 13 reverse primers for TCR Jbeta segments. Amplification of the CDR3 region of rearranged TCR beta genes was performed with a multiplex PCR assay on genomic DNA. On the Illumina HiSeq System, the amplified TCR beta libraries were sequenced as 87-base-pair reads. The authors' analysis ran thus. A later analysis counted approximately 74 million unique TCR beta chains across the 666 repertoires, and around 12 million of these chains were shared by at least two donors. Raw reads were error-corrected and collapsed into unique sequences with a nearest-neighbor algorithm that merged closely related sequences to remove PCR and sequencing errors. To assign V, D and J gene segments, CDR3 sequences were aligned to IMGT reference sequences. For a sequence to be retained, at least a six-nucleotide match to both a V gene segment and a J gene segment was required. A rearrangement counted as productive if the CDR3 had no stop codons and remained in frame with V and J, and every other rearrangement counted as non-productive. CDR3 was defined by IMGT convention, running from the second conserved V-encoded cysteine to the conserved J-encoded phenylalanine. In an earlier analysis of roughly 580 of the donors, sequences lacking an unambiguous match to a single V gene segment were excluded. An earlier analysis of 587 of the donors classified V segments as functional when productive rearrangements were above 56.7% and as segregating when the standard deviation between donors was above 5%. A statistical classification framework was built to diagnose cytomegalovirus status from the catalog of TCR beta chain sequences. A later analysis assigned V and J genes by comparing TCR nucleotide sequences with IMGT/GENE-DB human TR gene sequences. Using the TCRdist pipeline, a later analysis assigned CDR3 sequences along with most-parsimonious VDJ recombination scenarios. In a later analysis, each TCR beta chain was defined by its CDR3 amino acid sequence together with its V-gene family, and reads lacking a unique V-gene family were excluded. In a later analysis, nearly 600 highly shared, low-generation-probability nucleotide sequences were removed to address suspected cross-contamination and a sequencing artifact. A later analysis calculated a clonal expansion index for each public chain from normalized within-repertoire ranks of inferred template counts. In a later analysis, generation probabilities were computed using a VDJ recombination model fitted to out-of-frame rearrangements, and the results were checked against IGoR. Hypergeometric tests were used in a later analysis to score TCR-TCR, TCR-HLA and TCR-CMV co-occurrence, with a repertoire-size bias correction applied to the TCR pairs. To estimate false discovery rates, a later analysis permuted the HLA or CMV assignments 20 times. A later analysis grouped co-occurring TCRs with DBSCAN, adding TCRdist sequence similarity when clustering within HLA-allele-positive subsets. Co-occurrence clustering excluded repertoires with fewer than 30,000 or more than 120,000 public chains, plus five with anomalous nucleotide sharing. TCRdb obtained this table from immuneACCESS and retained in-frame rearrangements with V and J assigned. These tables miss some clones; where compared with another copy, unresolved V genes account for less than half of the shortfall, and the remainder is unexplained. That table supplies the V and J calls and clone size; D and trimming were determined from the DNA. This sample holds roughly 150,000 clones; around 79% were observed only once. The top ten hold about 3.7% of the sample.

In regard to this clone: The clone's antigen remains unknown. Base quality data are lacking; no much larger clone is found one base away.

CDR1 MNHNS and CDR2 SASEGT are derived from the germline V gene. The CDR3 goes from the cysteine to the phenylalanine over 12 residues. Only CDR3 DNA is held: 36 bases, read in frame from base 1. At the junction V is shortened by 5 bases and J by 7 bases, with 11 bases in between. Sample: PBMCs. The V and J segments used are TRBV6-1 and TRBJ1-2; TRBD1 might be the D gene, on 6 matching bases. The TCR comes from a male donor in good health and CMV-seronegative. The CDR3 region has the sequence CASSRGGFGYTF. At the DNA level, the sequence is TGTGCCAGCAGTAGAGGGGGTTTTGGCTACACCTTC.